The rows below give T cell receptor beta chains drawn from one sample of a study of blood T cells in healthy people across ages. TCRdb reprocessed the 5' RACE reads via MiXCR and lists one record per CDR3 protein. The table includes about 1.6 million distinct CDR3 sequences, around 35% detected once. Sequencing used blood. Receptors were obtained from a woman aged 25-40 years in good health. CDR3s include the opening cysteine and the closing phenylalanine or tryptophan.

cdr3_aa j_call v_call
CSARSGPQGTQYF TRBJ2-3 TRBV20-1
CASSRELGQGYEQYF TRBJ2-7 TRBV3-1
CASRATSGGPVDTQYF TRBJ2-3 TRBV2
CASSLRGTNEKLFF TRBJ1-4 TRBV5-1
CASRTWGEATYNEQFF TRBJ2-1 TRBV27
CASSLRITGANEQFF TRBJ2-1 TRBV6-5
CASSFTYQETQYF TRBJ2-5 TRBV7-9
CASPRGDSYNEQFF TRBJ2-1 TRBV6-5
CSAPDRGRNTIYF TRBJ1-3 TRBV20-1
CASSLGQAHGGYTF TRBJ1-2 TRBV27
CASSPKGVASSYEQYF TRBJ2-7 TRBV5-8
CASSFATHGYGYTF TRBJ1-2 TRBV28
CASTKDSQGEQYF TRBJ2-7 TRBV2
CASSDGRYHEQFF TRBJ2-1 TRBV9
CASSGEGRTEAFF TRBJ1-1 TRBV2
CASSLMDSYNEQYF . TRBV7-2
CSARGAGGYSNQPQHF TRBJ1-5 TRBV20-1
CASRRNNQRQETQYF TRBJ2-5 TRBV6-6
CASSQGSKGWRITDTRYF TRBJ2-3 TRBV4-1
CASSFRDTGSAEAFF TRBJ1-1 TRBV7-9
CASRPGLAGESSYNEQFF TRBJ2-1 TRBV11-2
CAIRASGSSYNEQFF TRBJ2-1 TRBV10-3